This T cell receptor beta chain emerged from a study of Ad26.COV2.S vaccination and SARS-CoV-2 variants. Study-wide results and limits: Participants given vaccine showed non-spike TCR breadth similar to that of placebo recipients.

Sequencing used immunoSEQ multiplex PCR; TCRdb keeps in-frame clones, though not all of them. Of a few hundred thousand clones listed, over 75% are singletons. This clone has just a few counts. Its antigen is undetermined. Sample treatment: over 15 received Ad26.COV2.S at low or high dose, single or two shots; 5 received placebo; per-sample allocation not given. The investigators took samples on day 63 after the first vaccine or placebo injection. The clonotype originates from a person aged 18-65 years who received the Ad26.COV2.S COVID-19 vaccine or a placebo. Specimen: peripheral blood, collected in a trial of Ad26.COV2.S vaccine versus placebo.

The CDR3 sequence: CASSSLAGGPMGEQFF. In DNA, the CDR3 is TGTGCCAGCAGTTCCCTAGCGGGAGGTCCAATGGGTGAGCAGTTCTTC. The rearrangement links TRBV28 to TRBJ2-1, with 11 bases fitting TRBD2. This CDR3 region has 16 residues. The ends lost 4 bases at V and 9 bases at J; junction bases unmatched: 11. Germline-derived CDR1 and CDR2 are MDHEN and SYDVKM.